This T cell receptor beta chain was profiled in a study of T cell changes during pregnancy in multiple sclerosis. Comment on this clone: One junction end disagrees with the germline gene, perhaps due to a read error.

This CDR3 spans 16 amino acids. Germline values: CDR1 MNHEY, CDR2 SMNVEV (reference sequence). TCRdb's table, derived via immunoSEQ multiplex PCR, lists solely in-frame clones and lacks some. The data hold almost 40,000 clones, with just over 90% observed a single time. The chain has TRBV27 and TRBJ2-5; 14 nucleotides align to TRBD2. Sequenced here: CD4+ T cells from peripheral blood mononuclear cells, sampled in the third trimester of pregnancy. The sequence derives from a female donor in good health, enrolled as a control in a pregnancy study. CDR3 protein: CVSSLTSGGAWETQYF. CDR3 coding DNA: TGTGTCAGCAGTCTGACTAGCGGGGGGGCCTGGGAGACCCAGTACTTC.